The 28 T cell receptor beta chains in this list originate from one sample, sequenced in a study of blood T cells in healthy people across ages. PCR was performed a second time for about 7 to 12 cycles using a sample-barcoded 5' primer and a J-beta primer mix. MiXCR, applied by TCRdb to the 5' RACE reads, yields one record per CDR3 protein. The sample lists over 1,500,000 distinct CDR3 sequences, just under 50% occurring once. Material for sequencing was blood. Receptor source: a woman between 35 and 50 years old in good health.

The chain combines TRBV28 with TRBJ2-1, with D tentatively TRBD1 or TRBD2 (5 bases each). Per germline, CDR1 MDHEN and CDR2 SYDVKM. The ends were cut back, 5 bases at V and 7 bases at J, with 18 bases in the middle. The length of the CDR3 is 15 residues. CDR3 in DNA: TGTGCCAGCAGTCCCGAGGGACGGTCTTTTAATGAGCAGTTCTTC. Translation gives CASSPEGRSFNEQFF.

This chain links TRBV6-1 with TRBJ1-1; weak D call: TRBD1 (6 bases). Deletions cut 4 bases from V and 1 base from J, with 13 bases between. Per germline, CDR1 MNHNS and CDR2 SASEGT. The CDR3 is made up of 15 amino acids. In DNA form, the CDR3 reads TGTGCCAGCAGTGCACAGGGTACGGGGAACACTGAAGCTTTCTTT. Its translation: CASSAQGTGNTEAFF.

The chain recombines TRBV12-5 with TRBJ1-1, with D maybe TRBD1 (5 bases). Germline loops: CDR1 LGHNT, CDR2 FRNRAP. V gave up 5 bases and J gave up 1 base, with 14 bases separating them. The CDR3 covers 15 residues. DNA for the CDR3: TGTGCTAGTGGTACCCAGGCCACAGGGAACACTGAAGCTTTCTTT. It specifies CASGTQATGNTEAFF. Full variable domain (missing parts from reference TRBV12-5 and TRBJ1-1): DARVTQTPRHKVTEMGQEVTMRCQPILGHNTVFWYRQTMMQGLELLAYFRNRAPLDDSGMPKDRFSAEMPDATLATLKIQPSEPRDSAVYFCASGTQATGNTEAFFGQGTRLTVV.

The chain joins TRBV6-5 to TRBJ2-5; 8 bases map to TRBD2. This CDR3 has 16 amino acids. Germline CDR1 reads MNHEY; CDR2 reads SVGAGI. Trimming cost V 6 bases and J 2 bases; bases outside gene matches: 11. Here the CDR3 reads CASSSTWAGGQETQYF. The CDR3 DNA reads as TGTGCCAGCAGCTCTACGTGGGCGGGGGGACAAGAGACCCAGTACTTC.

The chain employs TRBV29-1 and TRBJ2-3; D is possibly TRBD2 (6 bases). The V end was cut by 3 bases, the J end by 3 bases, with 7 bases between. The length of the CDR3 is 12 residues. Per germline, CDR1 SQVTM and CDR2 ANQGSEA. The CDR3: CSVETRTDTQYF. The CDR3, as DNA: TGCAGCGTTGAGACTAGGACAGATACGCAGTATTTT.

The chain joins TRBV12-3 or TRBV12-4 to TRBJ2-4; D may correspond to TRBD1 or TRBD2 (5 bases each). TRBJ2-7 explains the end of the DNA better; the J call may be wrong. The CDR3 loop spans 14 amino acids. The CDR3 DNA reads TGTGCCAGCAGTTCACGGGACGATGAGGACGAGCAGTACTTC. Its translation is CASSSRDDEDEQYF.

The V gene is TRBV7-3, the J gene TRBJ2-1; 9 bases are a match to TRBD2. CDR1 and CDR2 (germline): SGHTA, FQGTGA. After removal of 0 bases from V and 8 bases from J, the junction contained 11 bases not matched to a gene. The CDR3 runs 17 residues. CDR3 coding DNA: TGTGCCAGCAGCTTAACGGCGGGAAGCGGGGGGCTCTATGAGCAGTTCTTC. This encodes CASSLTAGSGGLYEQFF.

The chain links TRBV5-1 to TRBJ2-1; 12 bases line up with TRBD2. Germline CDR1 SGHRS, CDR2 YFSETQ. There are 17 residues in the CDR3. The V and J ends lost 0 bases and 3 bases, in that order; junction bases with no gene match: 4. The CDR3 spells CASSLETSGGIYNEQFF. In nucleotides, the CDR3 is TGCGCCAGCAGCTTGGAGACTAGCGGGGGCATCTACAATGAGCAGTTCTTC.

The chain uses TRBV2 and TRBJ1-4; no clear D gene. The V gene's germline CDR1 is SNHLY and CDR2 FYNNEI. Between the trimmed V and J ends, which lost 10 bases and 5 bases, there was a span of 14 bases. This CDR3 has 13 residues. The CDR3 region is CATKYRPNEKLFF. CDR3 nucleotide sequence: TGTGCCACGAAGTATCGGCCCAATGAAAAACTGTTTTTT.

In this sample, this clonotype turned up a few times. The chain links TRBV5-1 to TRBJ2-1; 16 bases fit TRBD2. The trim removed 5 bases at V and 8 bases at J, leaving 1 base unmatched. Germline CDR1 reads SGHRS; CDR2 reads YFSETQ. CDR3 size: 14 residues. The CDR3 region is CASSGTSGRDEQFF. The CDR3 bases are TGCGCCAGCAGTGGGACTAGCGGGAGGGATGAGCAGTTCTTC.

Concerning this clonotype itself: This may be a read error: a much more frequent sequence differs by one nucleotide. V and J are TRBV29-1 and TRBJ2-1; D may correspond to TRBD1 or TRBD2 (5 bases each). Judging by the DNA end, TRBJ2-7 fits better; the J call may be wrong. Germline values: CDR1 SQVTM, CDR2 ANQGSEA. The CDR3 has 16 residues. The CDR3 DNA reads as TGCAGCGTTGAAGATATGGGACGGCAATCCTACAATGAGCAGTACTTC. Its translation: CSVEDMGRQSYNEQYF.

The chain is built from TRBV20-1 and TRBJ2-7, with 10 bases lining up with TRBD2. V lost 6 bases and J lost 4; bases outside the gene matches: 9. CDR3 length: 14 amino acids. Looked up from germline, CDR1 is DFQATT and CDR2 is SNEGSKA (reference sequence). In nucleotides, the CDR3 is TGCAGTGCGACACCGGGACTAGCGCCTTACGAGCAGTACTTC. As protein: CSATPGLAPYEQYF.

The chain couples TRBV20-1 to TRBJ2-7; a possible D gene is TRBD2 (6 bases). V was trimmed by 4 bases and J by 0 bases, leaving 13 bases between them. The germline gives CDR1 DFQATT, CDR2 SNEGSKA (reference sequence). The CDR3 totals 14 residues. DNA of the CDR3: TGCAGTGCTATGACTAGTCTATTCTCCTACGAGCAGTACTTC. Translation: CSAMTSLFSYEQYF.

The chain links TRBV9 to TRBJ2-1; 10 bases are shared with TRBD2. J lost 5 bases, V lost 2 bases, and 7 bases had no gene match. Germline V gene data show CDR1 as SGDLS and CDR2 as YYNGEE. The CDR3 covers 16 residues. The CDR3 DNA is TGTGCCAGCAGCGTTCTAGCGGGGGCGGCCAACAATGAGCAGTTCTTC. It translates to CASSVLAGAANNEQFF.

This chain joins TRBV7-9 and TRBJ2-4; D is uncertain. The J call may be mistaken, given a closer DNA end match to TRBJ2-7. The CDR3 extends over 14 amino acids. The V gene's germline CDR1 is SEHNR and CDR2 FQNEAQ (reference sequence). The CDR3 DNA follows: TGTGCCAGCAGCTTTGCAGGAATGACCTACGAGCAGTACTTC. It is translated as CASSFAGMTYEQYF.

V and J are TRBV27 and TRBJ1-6, with 7 bases that match TRBD1. The junction had 7 bases not matched to a gene; V was cut back by 0 bases and J by 11 bases. The CDR3 is made up of 15 amino acids. The germline V gene encodes CDR1 MNHEY and CDR2 SMNVEV (reference sequence). The CDR3 protein is CASSLSGGGVAPLHF. The CDR3 bases are TGTGCCAGCAGTTTATCAGGGGGCGGGGTTGCACCCCTCCACTTT.

The chain combines TRBV20-1 with TRBJ2-7; D is undetermined. CDR3 size: 12 residues. The germline V gene has CDR1 DFQATT and CDR2 SNEGSKA (reference sequence). V lost 6 bases to trimming and J lost 2 bases, with 11 bases between them. CDR3: CSAWYGTYEQYF. The CDR3 DNA sequence: TGCAGTGCCTGGTACGGTACCTACGAGCAGTACTTC.

The chain couples TRBV24-1 to TRBJ2-4, with TRBD1 identical over 8 bases. The assigned J gene may be wrong: the sequence end matches TRBJ2-7 better. The length of the CDR3 is 14 residues. Germline-derived CDR1 and CDR2 are KGHDR and SFDVKD. DNA for the CDR3: TGTGCCACCAGTGAGGGCAGGGGGCCCTACGAGCAGTACTTC. It translates to CATSEGRGPYEQYF.

This clonotype was detected only a few times. The chain is built from TRBV29-1 and TRBJ1-4; D call uncertain. Germline values: CDR1 SQVTM, CDR2 ANQGSEA. The CDR3 extends over 10 amino acids. The V end lost 6 bases, the J end lost 7 bases, and 6 bases lay between the germline ends. DNA of the CDR3: TGCAGCGTAATGGGTGAAAAACTGTTTTTT. Translating it yields CSVMGEKLFF.

In this sample, this clonotype turned up a few times. The genes are TRBV12-3 or TRBV12-4 and TRBJ2-3; no definite D call. Trimming took off 2 bases at V and 3 bases at J, with 9 bases between the two ends. The CDR3 sequence is 14 residues long. The CDR3 here is CASSLRLRTDTQYF. The CDR3 DNA follows: TGTGCCAGCAGTTTACGACTTCGTACAGATACGCAGTATTTT.

The table lists this clonotype with a few counts. The rearrangement uses TRBV7-2 and TRBJ2-1, with 10 bases aligning to TRBD2. V trimming: 5 bases; J trimming: 5 bases; junction bases outside the gene matches: 6. Looked up from germline, CDR1 is SGHTA and CDR2 is FQGNSA. The CDR3 contains 15 residues. Written as DNA, the CDR3 is TGTGCCAGCAGCGAACTAGCGGGGTTAAACAATGAGCAGTTCTTC. Protein: CASSELAGLNNEQFF.

This clonotype has only a few counts. This chain links TRBV5-5 with TRBJ2-3; 10 bases agree with TRBD1. Germline values: CDR1 SGHKS, CDR2 YYEKEE (reference sequence). Trimming removed 4 bases from V and 1 base from J; junction bases left unmatched: 6. This CDR3 spans 16 amino acids. The CDR3 DNA sequence: TGTGCCAGCAGCCGCCAGGGACAGGGGCGCACAGATACGCAGTATTTT. Translating gives CASSRQGQGRTDTQYF. The full variable domain, completed using reference TRBV5-5 and TRBJ2-3, is DAGVTQSPTHLIKTRGQQVTLRCSPISGHKSVSWYQQVLGQGPQFIFQYYEKEERGRGNFPDRFSARQFPNYSSELNVNALLLGDSALYLCASSRQGQGRTDTQYFGPGTRLTVL.

This clonotype was seen a single time. The CDR3 coding sequence is TGTGCCAGCAGCCCCGCGGTCCCCGCTAACTATGGCTACACCTTC. This gives the protein CASSPAVPANYGYTF. This chain joins TRBV12-3 or TRBV12-4 and TRBJ1-2; no definite D call. V was pared by 6 bases and J by 0 bases, with 14 bases between. There are 15 residues in the CDR3.

The chain carries TRBV7-9 and TRBJ2-1, with D possibly being TRBD2 (6 bases). The end of the DNA aligns better with TRBJ2-7, so the J call may be wrong. In germline, CDR1 is SEHNR, CDR2 FQNEAQ (reference sequence). This CDR3 is 13 amino acids long. This CDR3 is CASTQTGVDEQYF. The CDR3, as DNA: TGTGCCAGCACCCAAACGGGGGTAGACGAGCAGTACTTC.

CDR3: CSARSPDHQPQHF. The CDR3 DNA reads as TGCAGTGCTAGGTCCCCAGATCATCAGCCCCAGCATTTT. The chain recombines TRBV20-1 with TRBJ1-5; D gene unclear. The CDR3 is 13 residues long. V lost 3 bases and J 5 bases, leaving 11 bases between the germline ends. Germline lookup yields CDR1 DFQATT and CDR2 SNEGSKA (reference sequence).

The V call is TRBV18, the J call TRBJ2-7; D is possibly TRBD2 (5 bases). The germline V gene has CDR1 KGHSH and CDR2 LQKENI. CDR3 size: 17 residues. V dropped 2 bases and J dropped 0 bases, with 17 bases sitting between them. CDR3 protein: CASSPIGPRTGSYEQYF. The CDR3 DNA is TGTGCCAGCTCACCAATCGGTCCTCGGACTGGCTCCTACGAGCAGTACTTC.

The chain couples TRBV20-1 to TRBJ1-2; 10 nucleotides line up with TRBD1. Germline V gene data show CDR1 as DFQATT and CDR2 as SNEGSKA (reference sequence). Trimming removed 5 bases from V and 2 bases from J; junction bases left unmatched: 2. The CDR3 covers 13 residues. The CDR3 protein is CSAPDRGNYGYTF. The CDR3 nucleotides are TGCAGTGCTCCGGACAGGGGGAACTATGGCTACACCTTC.

The rearrangement uses TRBV2 and TRBJ2-4; D is unclear. Per the germline V gene, CDR1 is SNHLY and CDR2 is FYNNEI. The ends were cut back, 5 bases at V and 9 bases at J, with 20 bases in the middle. This CDR3 has 15 residues. CDR3 protein: CASSYSQSGYPIQYF. As DNA, the CDR3 is TGTGCCAGCAGTTATAGTCAGTCCGGGTATCCCATTCAGTACTTC.